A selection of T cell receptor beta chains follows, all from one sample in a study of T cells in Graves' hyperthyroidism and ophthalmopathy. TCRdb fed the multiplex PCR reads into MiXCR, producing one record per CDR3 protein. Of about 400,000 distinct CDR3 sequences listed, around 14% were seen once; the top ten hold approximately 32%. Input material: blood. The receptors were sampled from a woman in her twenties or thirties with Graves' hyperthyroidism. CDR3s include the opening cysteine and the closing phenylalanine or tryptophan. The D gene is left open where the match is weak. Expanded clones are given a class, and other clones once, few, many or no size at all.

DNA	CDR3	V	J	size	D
TGCAGTGTGCAGTGGGACCCCCCCAATGAGCAGTTCTTC	CSVQWDPPNEQFF	TRBV20-1	TRBJ2-1	few	-
TGCGCCAGCAGCCGTCCTCATGCAGGGGCAGGAAACACCATATATTTT	CASSRPHAGAGNTIYF	TRBV4-1	TRBJ1-3	-	-
TGTGCCAGCAGTCTCCGGGCCTTGGTTTTAAACAGCAATCAGCCCCAGCATTTT	CASSLRALVLNSNQPQHF	TRBV2	TRBJ1-5	-	-
TGTGCCAGCAGTATACGGACAGGGGCTTACTATGGCTACACCTTC	CASSIRTGAYYGYTF	TRBV27	TRBJ1-2	-	TRBD1
TGTGCCAGCACCCTCGTAGGCGGTGCCTACGAGCAGTACTTC	CASTLVGGAYEQYF	TRBV28	TRBJ2-7	many	-
TGTGCCAGCAGAGCAAGGGACAGGAACTATGGCTACACCTTC	CASRARDRNYGYTF	TRBV2	TRBJ1-2	many	TRBD1
TGTGCCAGCAGCTCGGGACAGGGGGCTGGCGAGCAGTACTTC	CASSSGQGAGEQYF	TRBV7-6	TRBJ2-7	few	TRBD1
TGTGCCAGCTCACCACTCACAGGGGGCAACGAGCAGTACTTC	CASSPLTGGNEQYF	TRBV18	TRBJ2-7	many	TRBD1
TGTGCCAGCAGCTCGGCGACTAGCGGGAGGGCCGGGGAGACCCAGTACTTC	CASSSATSGRAGETQYF	TRBV12-3/TRBV12-4	TRBJ2-5	many	TRBD2
TGTGCCAGTAGTTTACCGGGACAGATCTACGAGCAGTACTTC	CASSLPGQIYEQYF	TRBV19	TRBJ2-7	-	TRBD1
TGCAGTGCTAGAAGATCGTTAGGCAGGGAATACGAGCAGTACTTC	CSARRSLGREYEQYF	TRBV20-1	TRBJ2-7	many	-
TGCGCCAGCAGCGAGACTAGTGGTGAGCAGTTCTTC	CASSETSGEQFF	TRBV5-1	TRBJ2-1	many	-
TGTGCCATCAGTTCACGACCCGACACCGGGGAGCTGTTTTTT	CAISSRPDTGELFF	TRBV10-3	TRBJ2-2	few	-
TGTGCCAGCAGTTTGGGACAAATTAGCAATCAGCCCCAGCATTTT	CASSLGQISNQPQHF	TRBV6-1	TRBJ1-5	many	-
TGTGCCATCAGCCCAAGGCGGGGTCTCACTGAAGCTTTCTTT	CAISPRRGLTEAFF	TRBV10-3	TRBJ1-1	many	-
TGTGCCAGCAGCCCACCGTCTGGGGGCGGTGGGGCCAACGTCCTGACTTTC	CASSPPSGGGGANVLTF	TRBV28	TRBJ2-6	many	-
TGTGCCAGCAGTTACGGGACAGACCAAGAGACCCAGTACTTC	CASSYGTDQETQYF	TRBV6-2/TRBV6-3	TRBJ2-5	-	TRBD1
TGTGCCAGCAGTAATAGCGGGGGTGAGCCCGGGGAGCTGTTTTTT	CASSNSGGEPGELFF	TRBV6-1	TRBJ2-2	-	TRBD2
TGTGCCAGTAGTCCCCTCGTGTCGGTGGGGACTGAAGCTTTCTTT	CASSPLVSVGTEAFF	TRBV19	TRBJ1-1	few	-
TGTGCCAGCAGTTTATACGTAGGCGATGGCTACACCTTC	CASSLYVGDGYTF	TRBV27	TRBJ1-2	-	-
TGTGCCAGCAGCTTGATAGGGAGGAACACTGAAGCTTTCTTT	CASSLIGRNTEAFF	TRBV5-5	TRBJ1-1	-	-
TGTGCCAGCAGCTTAGTGGGACTAGCGGGAATAGGGACCTACAATGAGCAGTTCTTC	CASSLVGLAGIGTYNEQFF	TRBV13	TRBJ2-1	once	TRBD2
TGTGCCAGCAGTATAAGGACCTACGATTACGAGCAGTACTTC	CASSIRTYDYEQYF	TRBV6-1	TRBJ2-7	once	-
TGTGCCAGCAGTCCAGAGGCCCAACCAAGGCAGTTCTTC	CASSPEAQPRQFF	TRBV12-3/TRBV12-4	TRBJ2-1	-	-
TGTGCCTGGGGAGACAGGGCCACTGAAGCTTTCTTT	CAWGDRATEAFF	TRBV30	TRBJ1-1	many	TRBD1
TGTGCCAGCAGCGGAAGTAGCGGAAAGAACACCGGGGAGCTGTTTTTT	CASSGSSGKNTGELFF	TRBV7-3	TRBJ2-2	few	-
TGCAGTGCTAAGGGGGGGGTTCACGAGCAGTACTTC	CSAKGGVHEQYF	TRBV20-1	TRBJ2-7	many	-
TGTGCCAGCAGTGAAGCGCTTTCGGCCTGGGGGGACACCGGGGAGCTGTTTTTT	CASSEALSAWGDTGELFF	TRBV6-1	TRBJ2-2	many	-
TGTGCCAGCAGTCTAGCGGGAGGGCTAGGGGAGCTGTTTTTT	CASSLAGGLGELFF	TRBV12-3/TRBV12-4	TRBJ2-2	-	TRBD2
TGTGCCAGCGCCAAAGCGAGGCGTTTCGAGCAGTACTTC	CASAKARRFEQYF	TRBV28	TRBJ2-7	many	-
TGCGCCAGCAGCTTGGTGACGGGAGGGGAAAATTCACCCCTCCACTTT	CASSLVTGGENSPLHF	TRBV5-1	TRBJ1-6	-	-
TGCAGCGTTGAAGGGGGGACACCGGGGGACTTTGAAAAACTGTTTTTT	CSVEGGTPGDFEKLFF	TRBV29-1	TRBJ1-4	-	-
TGTGCTAGTGGTTCCCCAGAAGCGGGACCTGGCACTGAAGCTTTCTTT	CASGSPEAGPGTEAFF	TRBV12-5	TRBJ1-1	many	-
TGTGCCAGCACCACCCGGGGGTTCGGTGAAGCTTTCTTT	CASTTRGFGEAFF	TRBV12-3/TRBV12-4	TRBJ1-1	many	-
TGTGCCAGCAGTTTGGACAGGGAAAAACTGTTTTTT	CASSLDREKLFF	TRBV6-1	TRBJ1-4	few	TRBD1
TGTGCCAGCAGCCAAGACCGACTAGCGGGAGGTCTCGCTACGCAGTATTTT	CASSQDRLAGGLATQYF	TRBV3-1	TRBJ2-3	few	TRBD2
TGTGCCAGCGATACAGGGGGCCCCTACAATGAGCAGTTCTTC	CASDTGGPYNEQFF	TRBV28	TRBJ2-1	-	TRBD1
TGCGCCAGCAGCCAAACCCCCAACAGAGGGGCAGATACGCAGTATTTT	CASSQTPNRGADTQYF	TRBV4-1	TRBJ2-3	-	-
TGTGCCAGCAGTTACTCGACGTACCGTACAGAGACCCAGTACTTC	CASSYSTYRTETQYF	TRBV6-5	TRBJ2-5	-	-
TGTGCCAGCATGTACTATAGCGGGAGCCCAGATACGCAGTATTTT	CASMYYSGSPDTQYF	TRBV6-1	TRBJ2-3	many	TRBD2
TGCGCCAGCATGGGACTAGCGGGAGCGCAGTACGAGCAGTACTTC	CASMGLAGAQYEQYF	TRBV10-2	TRBJ2-7	few	TRBD2
TGTGCCTGGGGGCAGATTATCTACGAGGAGCAGTACTTC	CAWGQIIYEEQYF	TRBV30	TRBJ2-7	many	-
TGTGCCAGCAGCTTAGGGGGGACAGGGGGCACGGATGCTTTCTTT	CASSLGGTGGTDAFF	TRBV11-2	TRBJ1-1	-	TRBD1
TGCAGTGCTCTAGGGCCCAAGGGAGAAAAACTGTTTTTT	CSALGPKGEKLFF	TRBV20-1	TRBJ1-4	-	-
TGTGCCAGCAGTTTTATGAATTCACCCCTCCACTTT	CASSFMNSPLHF	TRBV12-3/TRBV12-4	TRBJ1-6	many	-
TGTGCCAGCAGCTTGACAGGGCTTGAATCACCCCTCCACTTT	CASSLTGLESPLHF	TRBV5-6	TRBJ1-6	-	-
TGTGCCAGCATGGGACCCCCGGGCGGTGGCTACACCTTC	CASMGPPGGGYTF	TRBV28	TRBJ1-2	few	-
TGTGCCAGCTCACTTGCCGGGACTAGCGGGGCCTACGAGCAGTACTTC	CASSLAGTSGAYEQYF	TRBV18	TRBJ2-7	many	TRBD2
TGTGCCACCAGCGCTCCCGGGAGGCCGGTTACCTCCTACAATGAGCAGTTCTTC	CATSAPGRPVTSYNEQFF	TRBV15	TRBJ2-1	-	TRBD2
TGCGCCAGCGGATCGGGGACCGACACAGATACGCAGTATTTT	CASGSGTDTDTQYF	TRBV5-1	TRBJ2-3	many	-
TGTGCCAGCAGCTCACCGAACAGGGGAGGAGGGGAGCAGTTCTTC	CASSSPNRGGGEQFF	TRBV11-1	TRBJ2-1	once	-
TGCAGCGTTGTTGCACTAGCGGGATATTGGGGCAATGAGCAGTTCTTC	CSVVALAGYWGNEQFF	TRBV29-1	TRBJ2-1	-	TRBD2
TGTGCCAGCAGCTTAGGGGCTTCGGACATCTACGAGCAGTACTTC	CASSLGASDIYEQYF	TRBV11-2	TRBJ2-7	many	-
TGTGCCATCAGTGACGGTGGTTCGAGGACGTCCTACGAGCAGTACTTC	CAISDGGSRTSYEQYF	TRBV10-3	TRBJ2-7	-	-
TGCGCCAGCAGCTCGAGGACTAGCGGGAGAAACACCGGGGAGCTGTTTTTT	CASSSRTSGRNTGELFF	TRBV5-1	TRBJ2-2	many	TRBD2
TGTGCCAGTAGTCCCCCGCCGGGACAGCTGTACGAGCAGTACTTC	CASSPPPGQLYEQYF	TRBV19	TRBJ2-7	few	TRBD1
TGCAGTGCTTGGGGCAGGGGGCTGAGGGATACGCAGTATTTT	CSAWGRGLRDTQYF	TRBV20-1	TRBJ2-3	many	TRBD1
TGCAGCGTTGAGGGAAGTAGCGGGATTCTCTCCTACAATGAGCAGTTCTTC	CSVEGSSGILSYNEQFF	TRBV29-1	TRBJ2-1	once	TRBD2
TGTGCCAGCTCACCCCTCCGGGCAGATACGCAGTATTTT	CASSPLRADTQYF	TRBV18	TRBJ2-3	many	-
TGTGCCAGCGCATCAGTGTCCAAGGGGCGACGTCCCGGTGAAAAACTGTTTTTT	CASASVSKGRRPGEKLFF	TRBV27	TRBJ1-4	-	-